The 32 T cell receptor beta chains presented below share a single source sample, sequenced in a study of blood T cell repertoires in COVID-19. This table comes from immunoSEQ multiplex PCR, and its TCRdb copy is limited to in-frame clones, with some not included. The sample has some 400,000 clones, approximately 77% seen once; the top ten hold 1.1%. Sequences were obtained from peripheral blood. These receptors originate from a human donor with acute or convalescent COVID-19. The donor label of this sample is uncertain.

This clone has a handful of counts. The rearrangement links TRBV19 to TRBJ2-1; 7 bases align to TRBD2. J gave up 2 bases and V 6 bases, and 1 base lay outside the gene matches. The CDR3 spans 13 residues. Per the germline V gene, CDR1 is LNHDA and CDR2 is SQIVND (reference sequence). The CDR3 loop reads CASRREPYNEQFF. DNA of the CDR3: TGTGCCAGTAGGCGGGAGCCCTACAATGAGCAGTTCTTC.

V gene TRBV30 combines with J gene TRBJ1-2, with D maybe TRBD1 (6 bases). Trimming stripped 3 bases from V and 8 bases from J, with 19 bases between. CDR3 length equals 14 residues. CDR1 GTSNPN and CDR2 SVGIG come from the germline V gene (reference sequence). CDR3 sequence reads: CAWSVNRVKGGYTF. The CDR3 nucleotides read TGTGCCTGGAGCGTGAACAGGGTAAAGGGCGGCTACACCTTC. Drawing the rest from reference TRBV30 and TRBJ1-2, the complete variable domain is SQTIHQWPATLVQPVGSPLSLECTVEGTSNPNLYWYRQAAGRGLQLLFYSVGIGQISSEVPQNLSASRPQDRQFILSSKKLLLSDSGFYLCAWSVNRVKGGYTFGSGTRLTVV.

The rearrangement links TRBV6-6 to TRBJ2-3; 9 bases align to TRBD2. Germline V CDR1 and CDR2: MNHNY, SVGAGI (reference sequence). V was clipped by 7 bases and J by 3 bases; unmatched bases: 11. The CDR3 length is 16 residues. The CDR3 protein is CASTYGRGGLTDTQYF. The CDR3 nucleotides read TGTGCCAGCACCTACGGGCGGGGGGGCCTGACAGATACGCAGTATTTT.

CDR3 sequence: CASSQTLPTQSNQPQHF. CDR3 coding DNA: TGCGCCAGCAGCCAAACCCTCCCCACACAGAGCAATCAGCCCCAGCATTTT. J is TRBJ1-5 and V is TRBV4-1; D gene uncertain. The CDR3 contains 17 residues. Trimming removed 2 bases at V and 1 base at J, with 15 bases between. Germline V CDR1 and CDR2: MGHRA, YSYEKL.

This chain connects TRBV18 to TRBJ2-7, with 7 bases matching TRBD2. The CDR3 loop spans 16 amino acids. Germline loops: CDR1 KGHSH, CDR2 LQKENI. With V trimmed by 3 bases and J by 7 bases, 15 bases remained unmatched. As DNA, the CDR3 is TGTGCCAGCTCACCTCGTAGTCCGGGGGGAAGGGAGGAGCAGTACTTC. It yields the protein CASSPRSPGGREEQYF.

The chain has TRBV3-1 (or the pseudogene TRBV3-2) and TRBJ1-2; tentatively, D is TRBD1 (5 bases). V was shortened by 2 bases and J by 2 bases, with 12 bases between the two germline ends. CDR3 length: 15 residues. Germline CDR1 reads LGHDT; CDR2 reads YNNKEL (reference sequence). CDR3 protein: CASSQKQVLNYGYTF. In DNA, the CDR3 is TGTGCCAGCAGCCAAAAACAGGTGTTAAACTATGGCTACACCTTC.

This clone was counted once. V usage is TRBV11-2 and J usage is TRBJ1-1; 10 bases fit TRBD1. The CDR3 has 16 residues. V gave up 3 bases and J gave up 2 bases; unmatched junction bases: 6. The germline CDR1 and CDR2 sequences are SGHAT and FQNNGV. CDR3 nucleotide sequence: TGTGCCAGCAGCTTCTCCGACAGGGGGCTAAACACTGAAGCTTTCTTT. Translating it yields CASSFSDRGLNTEAFF. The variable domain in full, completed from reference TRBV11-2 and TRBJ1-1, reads EAGVAQSPRYKIIEKRQSVAFWCNPISGHATLYWYQQILGQGPKLLIQFQNNGVVDDSQLPKDRFSAERLKGVDSTLKIQPAKLEDSAVYLCASSFSDRGLNTEAFFGQGTRLTVV.

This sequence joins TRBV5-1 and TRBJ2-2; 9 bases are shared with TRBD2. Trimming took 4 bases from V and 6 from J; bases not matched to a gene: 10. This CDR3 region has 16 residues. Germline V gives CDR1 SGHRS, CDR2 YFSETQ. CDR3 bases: TGCGCCAGCAGCCAGCGGCGGGGGGGTGCCTCCGGGGAGCTGTTTTTT. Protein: CASSQRRGGASGELFF.

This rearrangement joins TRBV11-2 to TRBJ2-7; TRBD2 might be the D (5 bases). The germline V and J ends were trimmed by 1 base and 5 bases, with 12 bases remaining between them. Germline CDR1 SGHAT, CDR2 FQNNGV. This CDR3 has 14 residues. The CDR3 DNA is TGTGCCAGCAGCTTAGGAGGGTTGGTGAACGAGCAGTACTTC. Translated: CASSLGGLVNEQYF.

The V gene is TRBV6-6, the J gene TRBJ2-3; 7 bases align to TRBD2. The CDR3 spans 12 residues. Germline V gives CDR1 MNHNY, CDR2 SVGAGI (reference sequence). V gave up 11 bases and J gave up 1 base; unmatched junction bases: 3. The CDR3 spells CAAAGGTDTQYF. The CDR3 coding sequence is TGTGCCGCCGCGGGGGGCACAGATACGCAGTATTTT.

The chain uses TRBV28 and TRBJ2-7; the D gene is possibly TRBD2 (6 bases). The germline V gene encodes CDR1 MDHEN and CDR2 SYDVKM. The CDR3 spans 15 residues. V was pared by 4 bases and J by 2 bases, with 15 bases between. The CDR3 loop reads CASSSSEGLAYEQYF. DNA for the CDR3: TGTGCCAGCAGTTCTTCTGAGGGACTGGCCTACGAGCAGTACTTC. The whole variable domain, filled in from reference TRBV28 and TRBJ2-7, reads DVKVTQSSRYLVKRTGEKVFLECVQDMDHENMFWYRQDPGLGLRLIYFSYDVKMKEKGDIPEGYSVSREKKERFSLILESASTNQTSMYLCASSSSEGLAYEQYFGPGTRLTVT.

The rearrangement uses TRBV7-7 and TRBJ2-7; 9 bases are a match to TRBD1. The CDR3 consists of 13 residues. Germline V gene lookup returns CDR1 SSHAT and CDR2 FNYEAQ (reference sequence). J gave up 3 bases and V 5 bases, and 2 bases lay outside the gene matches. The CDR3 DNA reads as TGTGCCAGCAGCATGACAGGGGGCTACGAGCAGTACTTC. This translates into CASSMTGGYEQYF.

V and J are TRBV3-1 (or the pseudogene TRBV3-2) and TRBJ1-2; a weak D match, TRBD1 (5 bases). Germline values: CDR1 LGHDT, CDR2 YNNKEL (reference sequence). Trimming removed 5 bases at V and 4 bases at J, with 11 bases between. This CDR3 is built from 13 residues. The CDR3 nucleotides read TGTGCCAGCAGCAAACGACAGCTCTATGGCTACACCTTC. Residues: CASSKRQLYGYTF.

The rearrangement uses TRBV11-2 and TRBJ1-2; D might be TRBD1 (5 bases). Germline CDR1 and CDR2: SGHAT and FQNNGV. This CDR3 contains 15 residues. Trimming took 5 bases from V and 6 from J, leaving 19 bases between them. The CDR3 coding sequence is TGTGCCAGCAGCCCCGATAATATAGGGGATAATGGCTACACCTTC. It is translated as CASSPDNIGDNGYTF.

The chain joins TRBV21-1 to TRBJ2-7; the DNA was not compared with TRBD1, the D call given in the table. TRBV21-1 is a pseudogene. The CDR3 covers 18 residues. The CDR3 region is CASSRNPPGQGPTYEQYF. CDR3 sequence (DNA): TGTGCCAGCAGCAGGAACCCTCCGGGACAGGGCCCAACCTACGAGCAGTACTTC.

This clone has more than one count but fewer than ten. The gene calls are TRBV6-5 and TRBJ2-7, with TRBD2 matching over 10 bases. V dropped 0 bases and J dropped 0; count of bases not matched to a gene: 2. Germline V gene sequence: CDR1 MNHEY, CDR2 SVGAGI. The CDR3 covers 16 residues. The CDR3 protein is CASSYSASGSSYEQYF. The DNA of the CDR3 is TGTGCCAGCAGTTACTCGGCTAGCGGGAGCTCCTACGAGCAGTACTTC.

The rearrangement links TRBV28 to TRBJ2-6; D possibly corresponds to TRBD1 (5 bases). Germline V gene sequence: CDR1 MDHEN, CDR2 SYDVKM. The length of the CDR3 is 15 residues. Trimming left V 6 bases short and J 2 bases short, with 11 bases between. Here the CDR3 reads CASREGVTGANVLTF. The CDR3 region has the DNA TGTGCCAGCAGGGAAGGGGTAACTGGGGCCAACGTCCTGACTTTC.

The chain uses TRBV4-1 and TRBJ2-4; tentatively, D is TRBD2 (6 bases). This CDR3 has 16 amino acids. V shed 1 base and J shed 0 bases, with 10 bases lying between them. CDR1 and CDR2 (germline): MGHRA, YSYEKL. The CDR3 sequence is CASSQAGALAKNIQYF. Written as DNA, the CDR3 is TGCGCCAGCAGCCAAGCGGGAGCTCTAGCCAAAAACATTCAGTACTTC.

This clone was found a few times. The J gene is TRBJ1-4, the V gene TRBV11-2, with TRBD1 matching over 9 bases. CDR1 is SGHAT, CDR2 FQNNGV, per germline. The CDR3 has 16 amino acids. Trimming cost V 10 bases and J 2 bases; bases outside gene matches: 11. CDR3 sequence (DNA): TGTGCCACCACTCGGGACAGGGAGGGGACTAATGAAAAACTGTTTTTT. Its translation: CATTRDREGTNEKLFF.

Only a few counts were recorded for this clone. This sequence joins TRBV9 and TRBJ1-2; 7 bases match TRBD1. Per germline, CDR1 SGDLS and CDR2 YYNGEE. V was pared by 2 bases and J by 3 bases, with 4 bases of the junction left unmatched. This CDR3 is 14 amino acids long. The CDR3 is CASSVSGQDYGYTF. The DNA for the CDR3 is TGTGCCAGCAGCGTCTCTGGACAGGACTATGGCTACACCTTC.

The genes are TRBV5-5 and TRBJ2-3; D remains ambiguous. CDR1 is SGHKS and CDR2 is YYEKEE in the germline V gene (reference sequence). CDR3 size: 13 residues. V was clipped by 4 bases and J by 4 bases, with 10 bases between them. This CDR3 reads CASSPVHPDTQYF. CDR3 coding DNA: TGTGCCAGCAGCCCCGTACACCCAGATACGCAGTATTTT.

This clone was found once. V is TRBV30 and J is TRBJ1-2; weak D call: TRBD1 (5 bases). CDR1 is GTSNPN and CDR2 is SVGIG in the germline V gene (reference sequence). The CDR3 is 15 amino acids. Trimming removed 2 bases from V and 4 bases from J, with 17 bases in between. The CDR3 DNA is TGTGCCTGGAGTAAGGGTGATTGGGGGGTCTATGGCTACACCTTC. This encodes CAWSKGDWGVYGYTF. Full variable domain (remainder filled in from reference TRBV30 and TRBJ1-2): SQTIHQWPATLVQPVGSPLSLECTVEGTSNPNLYWYRQAAGRGLQLLFYSVGIGQISSEVPQNLSASRPQDRQFILSSKKLLLSDSGFYLCAWSKGDWGVYGYTFGSGTRLTVV.

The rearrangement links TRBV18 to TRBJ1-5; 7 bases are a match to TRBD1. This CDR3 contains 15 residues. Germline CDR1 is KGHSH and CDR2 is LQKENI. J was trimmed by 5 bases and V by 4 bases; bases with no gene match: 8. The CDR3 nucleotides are TGTGCCAGCTCACTGTCGACAGGGCTAGATCAGCCCCAGCATTTT. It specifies CASSLSTGLDQPQHF.

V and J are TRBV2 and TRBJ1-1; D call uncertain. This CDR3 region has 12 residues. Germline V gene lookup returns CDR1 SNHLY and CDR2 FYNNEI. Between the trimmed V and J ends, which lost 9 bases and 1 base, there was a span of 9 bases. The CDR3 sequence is CARRMGNTEAFF. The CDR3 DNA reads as TGTGCCAGGAGGATGGGGAACACTGAAGCTTTCTTT.

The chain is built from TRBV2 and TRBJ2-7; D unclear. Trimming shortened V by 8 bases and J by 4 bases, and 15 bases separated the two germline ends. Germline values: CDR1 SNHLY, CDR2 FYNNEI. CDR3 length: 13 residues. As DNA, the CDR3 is TGTGCCAGCGGAAGCGAGGAAAATTACGAGCAGTACTTC. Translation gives CASGSEENYEQYF. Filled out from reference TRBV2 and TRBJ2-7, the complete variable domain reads EPEVTQTPSHQVTQMGQEVILRCVPISNHLYFYWYRQILGQKVEFLVSFYNNEISEKSEIFDDQFSVERPDGSNFTLKIRSTKLEDSAMYFCASGSEENYEQYFGPGTRLTVT.

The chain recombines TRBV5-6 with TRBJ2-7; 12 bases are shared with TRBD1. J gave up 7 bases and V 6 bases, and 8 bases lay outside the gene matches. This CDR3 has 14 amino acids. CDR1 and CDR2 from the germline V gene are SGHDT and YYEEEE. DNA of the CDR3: TGTGCCAGCACAAGGGACAGGGGGCGTCGGGAGCAGTACTTC. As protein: CASTRDRGRREQYF.

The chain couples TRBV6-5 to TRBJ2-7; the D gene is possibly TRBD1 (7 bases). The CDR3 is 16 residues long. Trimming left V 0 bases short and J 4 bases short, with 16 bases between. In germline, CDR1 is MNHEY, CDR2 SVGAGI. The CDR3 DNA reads TGTGCCAGCAGTTACTCGAAGGGGCAGGGGGGTTACGAGCAGTACTTC. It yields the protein CASSYSKGQGGYEQYF.

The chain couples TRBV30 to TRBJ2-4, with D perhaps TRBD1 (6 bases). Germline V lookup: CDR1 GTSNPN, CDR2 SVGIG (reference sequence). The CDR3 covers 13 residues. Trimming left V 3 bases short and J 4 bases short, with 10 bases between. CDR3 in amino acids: CAWSLQGKNIQYF. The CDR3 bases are TGTGCCTGGAGCCTACAGGGAAAAAACATTCAGTACTTC.

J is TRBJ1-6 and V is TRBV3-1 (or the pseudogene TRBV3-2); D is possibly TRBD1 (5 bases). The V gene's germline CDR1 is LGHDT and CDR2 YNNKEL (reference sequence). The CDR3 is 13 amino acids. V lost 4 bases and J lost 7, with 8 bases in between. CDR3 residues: CASSLSGNSPLHF. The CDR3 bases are TGTGCCAGCAGCCTTTCAGGGAATTCACCCCTCCACTTT.

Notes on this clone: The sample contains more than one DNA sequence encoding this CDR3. The CDR3: CASSPDTYTEAFF. CDR3 DNA: TGTGCCAGCTCACCTGACACGTACACTGAAGCTTTCTTT. The chain couples TRBV18 to TRBJ1-1; D is unclear. V dropped 3 bases and J dropped 3 bases, with 8 bases sitting between them. Germline V gene data show CDR1 as KGHSH and CDR2 as LQKENI. The CDR3 spans 13 residues.

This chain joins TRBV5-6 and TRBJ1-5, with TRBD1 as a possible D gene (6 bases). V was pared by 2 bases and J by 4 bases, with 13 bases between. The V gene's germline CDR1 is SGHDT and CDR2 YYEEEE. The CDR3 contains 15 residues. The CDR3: CASSLQGVWNQPQHF. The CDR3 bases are TGTGCCAGCAGCTTACAGGGTGTGTGGAATCAGCCCCAGCATTTT.

CDR3 sequence (DNA): TGCGCCAGCAGCCAAGATTTCGGGGGGCATCTGTATTTT. Its protein is CASSQDFGGHLYF. The rearrangement links TRBV4-1 to TRBJ2-3, with D perhaps TRBD2 (7 bases). This CDR3 is built from 13 residues. V was pared by 0 bases and J by 14 bases, with 15 bases between. Germline values: CDR1 MGHRA, CDR2 YSYEKL.